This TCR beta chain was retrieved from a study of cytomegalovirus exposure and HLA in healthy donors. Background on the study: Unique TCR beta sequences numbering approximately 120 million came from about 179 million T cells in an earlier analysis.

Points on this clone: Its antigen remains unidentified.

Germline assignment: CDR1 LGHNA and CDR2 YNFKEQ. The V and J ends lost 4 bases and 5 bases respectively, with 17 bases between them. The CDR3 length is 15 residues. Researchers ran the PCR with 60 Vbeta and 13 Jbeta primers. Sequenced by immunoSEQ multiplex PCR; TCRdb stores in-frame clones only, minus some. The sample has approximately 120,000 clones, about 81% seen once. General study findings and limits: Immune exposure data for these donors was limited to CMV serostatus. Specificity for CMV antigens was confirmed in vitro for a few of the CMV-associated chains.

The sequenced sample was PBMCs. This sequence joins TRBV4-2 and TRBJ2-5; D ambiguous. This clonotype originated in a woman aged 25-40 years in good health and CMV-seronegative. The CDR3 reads CASSPAESPGETQYF. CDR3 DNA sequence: TGTGCCAGCAGCCCCGCTGAATCCCCCGGGGAGACCCAGTACTTC.